The 18 T cell receptor beta chains in this list originate from one sample, sequenced in a study of shared clonotypes between healthy human individuals. The data were produced by immunoSEQ multiplex PCR, yet TCRdb's version contains in-frame clones alone and is incomplete. The table includes approximately 2,000,000 clones, 85% to 95% detected once. Naive CD8 cells lacked CD45RO, underwent positive selection for CCR7 and left out terminally differentiated effector memory CD45RA+ cells. Input material: naive CD8+ T cells from PBMCs. Receptor source: a man aged 18 to 29 in good health. Some clones in this sample may be carry-over from other donors' samples.

The CDR3 nucleotides read TGTGCCAGCAGGCGGACAGGGGGTTACGGCTACACCTTC. Protein: CASRRTGGYGYTF. The chain recombines TRBV6-5 with TRBJ1-2; 10 bases map to TRBD1. This CDR3 comprises 13 residues. The germline V gene has CDR1 MNHEY and CDR2 SVGAGI. Unmatched junction bases numbered 6, after V lost 6 bases and J lost 8 bases.

The V gene is TRBV5-3, the J gene TRBJ2-7; 9 bases match TRBD2. TRBV5-3 is marked as an open reading frame, function uncertain. The CDR3 consists of 17 residues. Trimming took 0 bases from V and 0 from J; bases not matched to a gene: 7. CDR3 sequence: CARSLELLSGGSYEQYF. The CDR3 region has the DNA TGTGCCAGAAGCTTGGAGCTCCTTAGCGGGGGCTCCTACGAGCAGTACTTC.

In DNA form, the CDR3 reads TGTGCCAGCAGTGGGTCTAGCGGGATATGGGATGAGCAGTTCTTC. This translates into CASSGSSGIWDEQFF. The chain uses TRBV2 and TRBJ2-1; 9 bases line up with TRBD2. After removal of 4 bases from V and 8 bases from J, the junction contained 9 bases not matched to a gene. The CDR3 is made up of 15 amino acids. Germline CDR1 SNHLY, CDR2 FYNNEI.

This chain joins TRBV5-5 and TRBJ1-5, with D tentatively TRBD1 (5 bases). The ends were cut back, 0 bases at V and 1 base at J, with 11 bases in the middle. The CDR3 contains 16 residues. Germline V CDR1 and CDR2: SGHKS, YYEKEE (reference sequence). For the CDR3, the DNA is TGTGCCAGCAGCTTGGAGTTTAGGGACAGCAATCAGCCCCAGCATTTT. The encoded protein is CASSLEFRDSNQPQHF.

The sample holds one count of this clone. This chain links TRBV6-1 with TRBJ2-7; D may be TRBD2 (7 bases). Trimming took off 3 bases at V and 1 base at J, with 22 bases between the two ends. This CDR3 contains 18 residues. Germline V CDR1 and CDR2: MNHNS, SASEGT. CDR3 nucleotide sequence: TGTGCCAGCAGTGATAGGGTGGAGGAGAGCGGGACATCCTACGAGCAGTACTTC. This gives the protein CASSDRVEESGTSYEQYF.

The chain joins TRBV7-9 to TRBJ1-2; TRBD1 is a possible D gene (6 bases). CDR3 length: 14 amino acids. Germline assignment: CDR1 SEHNR and CDR2 FQNEAQ (reference sequence). V dropped 3 bases and J dropped 2 bases, with 10 bases sitting between them. CDR3 loop: CASSFATGNYGYTF. Written as DNA, the CDR3 is TGTGCCAGCAGCTTTGCAACAGGGAACTATGGCTACACCTTC.

The V and J genes are TRBV7-8 and TRBJ2-1; D might be TRBD2 (5 bases). The CDR3 runs to 12 residues. Germline V gene lookup returns CDR1 SGHVS and CDR2 FQNEAQ. Deletions cut 5 bases from V and 10 bases from J, with 12 bases between. DNA for the CDR3: TGTGCCAGCAGCCCAGGACTCCCAGAGCAGTTCTTC. Its protein is CASSPGLPEQFF. The complete variable domain, with remaining parts taken from reference TRBV7-8 and TRBJ2-1, reads GAGVSQSPRYKVAKRGQDVALRCDPISGHVSLFWYQQALGQGPEFLTYFQNEAQLDKSGLPSDRFFAERPEGSVSTLKIQRTQQEDSAVYLCASSPGLPEQFFGPGTRLTVL.

The rearrangement joins TRBV4-3 to TRBJ2-7; D is unclear. Trimming removed 4 bases at V and 4 bases at J, with 17 bases between. The CDR3 length is 15 residues. Germline V CDR1 and CDR2: LGHNA, YSLEER. The CDR3 region is CASSLIDLKGYEQYF. The DNA of the CDR3 is TGCGCCAGCAGCCTTATAGACCTAAAAGGTTACGAGCAGTACTTC.

V usage is TRBV10-1 and J usage is TRBJ2-7; D not resolved. The V gene lost 3 bases and the J gene lost 5 bases, with 11 bases spanning the gap. This CDR3 contains 13 residues. From germline, CDR1 is WNHNN and CDR2 SYGVQD (reference sequence). The CDR3 sequence is CASSDHVGNEQYF. CDR3 DNA sequence: TGCGCCAGCAGTGATCATGTAGGGAACGAGCAGTACTTC.

This rearrangement joins TRBV2 to TRBJ1-4, with 9 bases fitting TRBD1. V dropped 3 bases and J dropped 8; count of bases not matched to a gene: 7. The CDR3 contains 15 residues. CDR1 is SNHLY, CDR2 FYNNEI, per germline. This chain's CDR3 is CASSDTGGRPEKLFF. CDR3 nucleotides: TGTGCCAGCAGTGATACAGGGGGCCGACCAGAAAAACTGTTTTTT.

The chain combines TRBV7-9 with TRBJ1-2, with D possibly TRBD1 on 5 matching bases. The CDR3 runs 14 residues. CDR1 is SEHNR and CDR2 is FQNEAQ in the germline V gene (reference sequence). V was clipped by 7 bases and J by 4 bases, with 16 bases between them. CDR3 coding DNA: TGTGCCAGCACTTCGGGGACGGCGAGCTATGGCTACACCTTC. Amino acids: CASTSGTASYGYTF.

The V gene is TRBV11-2, the J gene TRBJ1-2; no clear D. Germline assignment: CDR1 SGHAT and CDR2 FQNNGV. Trimming stripped 3 bases from V and 0 bases from J, with 8 bases between. The CDR3 spans 14 residues. CDR3 DNA sequence: TGTGCCAGCAGCTTCGGCTCATCTAACTATGGCTACACCTTC. Translated, it gives CASSFGSSNYGYTF.

The chain uses TRBV2 and TRBJ2-7, with D unclear. CDR1 is SNHLY, CDR2 FYNNEI, per germline. V lost 6 bases to trimming and J lost 3 bases, with 18 bases between them. The CDR3 contains 15 residues. The CDR3 loop is CASRPRTFLDYEQYF. In nucleotides, the CDR3 is TGTGCCAGCAGACCCAGGACCTTTTTAGACTACGAGCAGTACTTC.

This clone was found once. This chain connects TRBV7-9 to TRBJ2-3; 8 nucleotides match TRBD2. The CDR3 has 15 amino acids. The V segment lost 0 bases and the J segment 5 bases; nucleotides outside the gene matches: 4. Germline CDR1 reads SEHNR; CDR2 reads FQNEAQ (reference sequence). Here the CDR3 reads CASSLAHLAGDTQYF. CDR3 nucleotides: TGTGCCAGCAGCTTAGCGCATCTAGCGGGAGATACGCAGTATTTT. The variable domain in full, with the rest retrieved from reference TRBV7-9 and TRBJ2-3, is DTGVSQNPRHKITKRGQNVTFRCDPISEHNRLYWYRQTLGQGPEFLTYFQNEAQLEKSRLLSDRFSAERPKGSFSTLEIQRTEQGDSAMYLCASSLAHLAGDTQYFGPGTRLTVL.

V gene TRBV29-1 combines with J gene TRBJ2-1, with D perhaps TRBD2 (6 bases). V lost 2 bases and J 10 bases, leaving 12 bases between the germline ends. There are 12 residues in the CDR3. Germline values: CDR1 SQVTM, CDR2 ANQGSEA. CDR3 DNA sequence: TGCAGCGTTGAACGGTCGGGAGTCGAGCAGTTCTTC. Encoded protein: CSVERSGVEQFF.

The rearrangement joins TRBV4-1 to TRBJ1-2, with 7 positions matching TRBD1. The CDR3 has 16 amino acids. J lost 8 bases, V lost 0 bases, and 12 bases had no gene match. Germline loops: CDR1 MGHRA, CDR2 YSYEKL. CDR3 protein: CASSQDETGHSQGYTF. Here the CDR3 DNA reads TGCGCCAGCAGCCAAGATGAGACAGGGCACTCGCAAGGCTACACCTTC.

As for this clone: Other nucleotide sequences from this sample produce the same CDR3. CDR3 residues: CASRTATEAFF. Written as DNA, the CDR3 is TGTGCCAGTAGGACAGCCACTGAAGCTTTCTTT. The genes are TRBV19 and TRBJ1-1, with D perhaps matching TRBD1 (5 bases). There are 11 residues in the CDR3. V shed 6 bases and J shed 4 bases, with 6 bases lying between them. The V gene's germline CDR1 is LNHDA and CDR2 SQIVND (reference sequence).

V gene TRBV4-3 combines with J gene TRBJ1-2, with D unclear. V was shortened by 1 base and J by 3 bases, with 6 bases between the two germline ends. CDR3 size: 13 residues. CDR1 and CDR2 (germline): LGHNA, YSLEER. This CDR3 is CASSQGAYYGYTF. CDR3 nucleotides: TGCGCCAGCAGCCAAGGGGCGTACTATGGCTACACCTTC.